A single sample is the source of the 22 T cell receptor beta chains below, sequenced in a study of tumour-infiltrating T cells in Burkitt lymphoma. The table came from immunoSEQ multiplex PCR; TCRdb's copy has only in-frame clones and leaves some out. The sample records several thousand clones, 73% being singletons. Sequenced sample: tumor tissue. All receptors come from a human donor with diffuse large B-cell lymphoma.

This rearrangement joins TRBV19 to TRBJ2-3; 12 positions agree with TRBD2. The V segment lost 6 bases and the J segment 4 bases; nucleotides outside the gene matches: 5. Germline loops: CDR1 LNHDA, CDR2 SQIVND (reference sequence). The CDR3 is made up of 15 amino acids. Here the CDR3 reads CASRSSGGASDTQYF. As DNA, the CDR3 is TGTGCCAGTAGATCTAGCGGGGGGGCCTCAGATACGCAGTATTTT.

This rearrangement joins TRBV19 to TRBJ1-5; D is undetermined. Germline V gene sequence: CDR1 LNHDA, CDR2 SQIVND (reference sequence). The germline V and J ends were trimmed by 5 bases and 5 bases, with 10 bases remaining between them. This CDR3 region has 13 residues. CDR3 bases: TGTGCCAGTAGTGCGAACAAATATCAGCCCCAGCATTTT. Protein product: CASSANKYQPQHF.

This sequence joins TRBV5-5 and TRBJ1-2; D is unresolved. This CDR3 has 13 residues. Germline-derived CDR1 and CDR2 are SGHKS and YYEKEE (reference sequence). Trimming took off 1 base at V and 5 bases at J, with 9 bases between the two ends. The CDR3 reads CASSLSRRYGYTF. The CDR3 bases are TGTGCCAGCAGCTTGTCGCGTAGATATGGCTACACCTTC.

The chain couples TRBV2 to TRBJ2-7; a possible D gene is TRBD1 (5 bases). CDR3 size: 13 residues. CDR1 and CDR2 (germline): SNHLY, FYNNEI. Trimming stripped 8 bases from V and 0 bases from J, with 11 bases between. The CDR3 reads CASATVISYEQYF. For the CDR3, the DNA is TGTGCCAGCGCGACAGTTATCTCCTACGAGCAGTACTTC. The full variable domain, with the rest looked up from reference TRBV2 and TRBJ2-7, is EPEVTQTPSHQVTQMGQEVILRCVPISNHLYFYWYRQILGQKVEFLVSFYNNEISEKSEIFDDQFSVERPDGSNFTLKIRSTKLEDSAMYFCASATVISYEQYFGPGTRLTVT.

Comment on this clone: The same CDR3 is also encoded by other DNA sequences in this sample. The V call is TRBV18, the J call TRBJ2-7; weak D call: TRBD1 (6 bases). V was cut by 3 bases and J by 5 bases, with 11 bases left in between. The V gene's germline CDR1 is KGHSH and CDR2 LQKENI. The CDR3 has 13 residues. The CDR3 loop is CASSPPGVNEQYF. The DNA of the CDR3 is TGTGCCAGCTCACCCCCAGGGGTTAACGAGCAGTACTTC. The entire variable domain, with the rest obtained from reference TRBV18 and TRBJ2-7, is as follows: NAGVMQNPRHLVRRRGQEARLRCSPMKGHSHVYWYRQLPEEGLKFMVYLQKENIIDESGMPKERFSAEFPKEGPSILRIQQVVRGDSAAYFCASSPPGVNEQYFGPGTRLTVT.

The chain joins TRBV7-2 to TRBJ1-5; 9 bases agree with TRBD1. This CDR3 contains 14 residues. The germline V gene encodes CDR1 SGHTA and CDR2 FQGNSA. V lost 4 bases to trimming and J lost 4 bases; unmatched junction nucleotides: 2. The CDR3 reads CASSYGTGNQPQHF. The CDR3 nucleotides are TGTGCCAGCAGCTACGGGACAGGGAATCAGCCCCAGCATTTT.

The chain couples TRBV6-6 to TRBJ2-7; no clear D. Trimming cost V 0 bases and J 6 bases, with 6 bases left between them. This CDR3 is built from 12 residues. Germline V gene data show CDR1 as MNHNY and CDR2 as SVGAGI (reference sequence). The CDR3 nucleotides read TGTGCCAGCAGTTACTCGTCGAGCGAGCAGTACTTC. This codes for CASSYSSSEQYF.

In this sample, this clone turned up a few times. The chain joins TRBV5-1 to TRBJ2-3, with D uncertain. The V and J ends lost 0 bases and 2 bases respectively, with 10 bases between them. The germline CDR1 and CDR2 sequences are SGHRS and YFSETQ. CDR3 length: 15 amino acids. CDR3 protein: CASSLAAQYTDTQYF. The CDR3 DNA reads as TGCGCCAGCAGCTTGGCCGCACAGTACACAGATACGCAGTATTTT. The full variable domain, in which reference TRBV5-1 and TRBJ2-3 provide the parts outside the CDR3, is KAGVTQTPRYLIKTRGQQVTLSCSPISGHRSVSWYQQTPGQGLQFLFEYFSETQRNKGNFPGRFSGRQFSNSRSEMNVSTLELGDSALYLCASSLAAQYTDTQYFGPGTRLTVL.

This clone was counted between two and nine times. V gene TRBV7-2 combines with J gene TRBJ2-3; possibly TRBD2 for D (5 bases). There are 14 residues in the CDR3. Germline assignment: CDR1 SGHTA and CDR2 FQGNSA. The germline V and J ends were trimmed by 3 bases and 6 bases, with 13 bases remaining between them. This CDR3 is CASSFGAGGDTQYF. For the CDR3, the DNA is TGTGCCAGCAGCTTTGGTGCGGGTGGCGATACGCAGTATTTT.

V is TRBV7-9 and J is TRBJ2-5, with D perhaps being TRBD1 or TRBD2 (5 bases each). Trimming stripped 0 bases from V and 3 bases from J, with 11 bases between. CDR3 length: 15 residues. Germline V CDR1 and CDR2: SEHNR, FQNEAQ (reference sequence). The CDR3 loop reads CASSLAFLGEETQYF. The CDR3 bases are TGTGCCAGCAGCTTAGCTTTCTTGGGGGAAGAGACCCAGTACTTC.

The rearrangement joins TRBV10-3 to TRBJ1-2; 10 nucleotides match TRBD1. V was pared by 4 bases and J by 2 bases, with 4 bases of the junction left unmatched. Germline loops: CDR1 ENHRY, CDR2 SYGVKD. This CDR3 spans 15 amino acids. The CDR3 here is CAISVDRGQNYGYTF. The CDR3, as DNA: TGTGCCATCAGTGTCGACAGGGGGCAGAACTATGGCTACACCTTC.

J is TRBJ2-3 and V is TRBV11-3; no reliable D call. V was trimmed by 7 bases and J by 5 bases, leaving 7 bases between them. The CDR3 consists of 11 residues. The germline V gene encodes CDR1 SGHNT and CDR2 YENEEA. CDR3 DNA sequence: TGTGCCAGCAAAAGTGGAGATACGCAGTATTTT. This codes for CASKSGDTQYF.

The rearrangement links TRBV5-4 to TRBJ1-1; no reliable D call. This CDR3 is built from 16 residues. Trimming removed 4 bases from V and 2 bases from J, with 18 bases in between. The germline CDR1 and CDR2 sequences are SGHNT and YYREEE (reference sequence). CDR3 protein: CASSPANGVPNTEAFF. The CDR3 region has the DNA TGTGCCAGCAGCCCGGCCAATGGGGTTCCTAACACTGAAGCTTTCTTT.

This chain uses TRBV5-1 with TRBJ2-1; D is unclear. Trimming shortened V by 6 bases and J by 3 bases, and 13 bases separated the two germline ends. CDR3 length: 14 amino acids. Germline V gene data show CDR1 as SGHRS and CDR2 as YFSETQ. CDR3 region: CASTLTPDYNEQFF. In nucleotides, the CDR3 is TGCGCCAGCACCCTAACCCCAGACTACAATGAGCAGTTCTTC.

The chain couples TRBV7-9 to TRBJ2-7; 8 bases line up with TRBD2. CDR3 length: 16 amino acids. V trimming: 3 bases; J trimming: 3 bases; junction bases outside the gene matches: 10. Per germline, CDR1 SEHNR and CDR2 FQNEAQ (reference sequence). CDR3 coding DNA: TGTGCCAGCAGCTTGTCGAGATACGGGGGGGGCTACGAGCAGTACTTC. It yields the protein CASSLSRYGGGYEQYF.

The chain joins TRBV9 to TRBJ2-3, with unresolved D. V lost 0 bases, J lost 2 bases, and 7 bases lay in between. The germline V gene encodes CDR1 SGDLS and CDR2 YYNGEE. The CDR3 loop spans 14 amino acids. This chain's CDR3 is CASSVAAYTDTQYF. The CDR3 DNA reads TGTGCCAGCAGCGTAGCGGCTTACACAGATACGCAGTATTTT.

This clone was seen only once. The genes are TRBV9 and TRBJ1-1; D is uncertain. V was shortened by 0 bases and J by 0 bases, with 6 bases between the two germline ends. The CDR3 sequence is 14 residues long. Germline V gene data show CDR1 as SGDLS and CDR2 as YYNGEE. The CDR3 DNA sequence: TGTGCCAGCAGCGTAGACAGCATGAACACTGAAGCTTTCTTT. It yields the protein CASSVDSMNTEAFF.

By sample fraction, this clone is medium-sized. The chain is built from TRBV16 and TRBJ1-2, with 8 bases that match TRBD1. CDR3 size: 16 residues. V was clipped by 2 bases and J by 4 bases; unmatched bases: 9. Germline V CDR1 and CDR2: KGHSY, FQNENV. The CDR3 spells CASSQGGQGAGYGYTF. The CDR3 DNA is TGTGCCAGCAGCCAAGGCGGACAGGGAGCGGGCTATGGCTACACCTTC.

On this clone itself: The junction departs from the called germline gene at one end, perhaps through a read error. The V call is TRBV7-6, the J call TRBJ1-1; D remains ambiguous. The CDR3 length is 15 residues. Germline CDR1 is SGHVS and CDR2 is FNYEAQ. CDR3 sequence: CASSLSAVMNTEAFF. The CDR3 DNA is TGTGCCAGCAGCTTAAGCGCGGTTATGAATACTGAAGCTTTCTTT.

This clone has just one count. The chain employs TRBV10-1 and TRBJ1-2; D perhaps matches TRBD1 (5 bases). The V end lost 2 bases, the J end lost 7 bases, and 11 bases lay between the germline ends. Per germline, CDR1 WNHNN and CDR2 SYGVQD (reference sequence). CDR3 size: 13 residues. CDR3 nucleotides: TGCGCCAGCAGTGAGAGAGGGACCTCTGGCTACACCTTC. This codes for CASSERGTSGYTF.

The chain recombines TRBV7-9 with TRBJ1-5; possible D gene TRBD1, 6 bases. The V gene lost 1 base and the J gene lost 2 bases, with 6 bases spanning the gap. This CDR3 comprises 14 residues. The germline V gene encodes CDR1 SEHNR and CDR2 FQNEAQ (reference sequence). This chain's CDR3 is CASSLGQGNQPQHF. CDR3 DNA sequence: TGTGCCAGCAGCTTAGGACAGGGCAATCAGCCCCAGCATTTT.

J is TRBJ1-4 and V is TRBV7-6; a weak D match, TRBD1 (5 bases). Trimming removed 1 base from V and 8 bases from J, with 14 bases in between. Germline values: CDR1 SGHVS, CDR2 FNYEAQ. The CDR3 covers 15 residues. The CDR3 DNA is TGTGCCAGCAGCTTAGAACGGGGCCAGGGAGAAAAACTGTTTTTT. This codes for CASSLERGQGEKLFF.